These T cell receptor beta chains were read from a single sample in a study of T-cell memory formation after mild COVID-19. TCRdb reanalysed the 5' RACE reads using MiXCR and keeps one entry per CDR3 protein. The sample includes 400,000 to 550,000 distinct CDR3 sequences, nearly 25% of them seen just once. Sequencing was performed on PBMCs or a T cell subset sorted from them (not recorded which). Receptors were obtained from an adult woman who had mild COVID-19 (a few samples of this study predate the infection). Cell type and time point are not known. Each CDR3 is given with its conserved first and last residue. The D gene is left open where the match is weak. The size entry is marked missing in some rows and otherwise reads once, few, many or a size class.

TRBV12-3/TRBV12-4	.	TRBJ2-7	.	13	TGTGCCAGCAGGCGGGGAAGGGGCTACGAGCAGTACTTC	CASRRGRGYEQYF
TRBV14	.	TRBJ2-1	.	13	TGTGCCAGCAGCCGACAGACCTACAATGAGCAGTTCTTC	CASSRQTYNEQFF
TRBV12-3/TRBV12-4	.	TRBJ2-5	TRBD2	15	TGTGCCAGCAGTTTAGGCGGGGGGCGAGAAGAGACCCAGTACTTC	CASSLGGGREETQYF
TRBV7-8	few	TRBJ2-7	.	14	TGTGCCAGCAGCCCCGTCGTGGACCCCTACGAGCAGTACTTC	CASSPVVDPYEQYF
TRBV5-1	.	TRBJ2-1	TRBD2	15	TGCGCCAGCAGCGAGGGACTAGCGGGAGGCAATGAGCAGTTCTTC	CASSEGLAGGNEQFF
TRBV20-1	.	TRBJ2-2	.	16	TGCAGTGCTAGAGATGACGGGGGCGCGGGCACCGGGGAGCTGTTTTTT	CSARDDGGAGTGELFF
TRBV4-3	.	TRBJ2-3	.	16	TGCGCCAGCAGCCAAGATGTAGGGAGCTCCACAGATACGCAGTATTTT	CASSQDVGSSTDTQYF
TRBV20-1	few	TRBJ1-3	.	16	TGCAGTGCTAGAGATCAAAACAGTTTCTTTGGAAACACCATATATTTT	CSARDQNSFFGNTIYF
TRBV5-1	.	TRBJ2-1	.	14	TGCGCCAGCAGCTTGGCCCAGGAGTACAATGAGCAGTTCTTC	CASSLAQEYNEQFF
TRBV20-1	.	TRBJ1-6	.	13	TGCAGTGCTAGACAGGGGCACTATTCACCCCTCCACTTT	CSARQGHYSPLHF
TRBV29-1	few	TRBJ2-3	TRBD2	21	TGCAGCGTTGAAGGGACTGGTCGTGGACTAGCGGGAGTTTTCAGCACAGATACGCAGTATTTT	CSVEGTGRGLAGVFSTDTQYF
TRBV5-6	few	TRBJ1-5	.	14	TGTGCCAGCAGCTTTGGCTCAGGGAATCAGCCCCAGCATTTT	CASSFGSGNQPQHF
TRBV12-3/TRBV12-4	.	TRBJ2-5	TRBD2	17	TGTGCCAGCAGTTCAGGACTAGCGGGGGGAGGCTGGGAGACCCAGTACTTC	CASSSGLAGGGWETQYF
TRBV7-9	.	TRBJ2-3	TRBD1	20	TGTGCCAGCAGCTTACCGACCTCTCCGGGACAGGGGGCGTCTGTAGATACGCAGTATTTT	CASSLPTSPGQGASVDTQYF
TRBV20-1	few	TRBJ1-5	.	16	TGCAGTGCTAGCTTCTCCGGAGGGACTCTTGGGCAGCCCCAGCATTTT	CSASFSGGTLGQPQHF
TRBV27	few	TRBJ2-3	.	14	TGTGCCAGCAGTCTTCAGGGGGGCATAGATACGCAGTATTTT	CASSLQGGIDTQYF
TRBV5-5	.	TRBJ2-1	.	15	TGTGCCAGCAGTCCTTCTGCGGGAAGCGTTTTTGAGCAGTTCTTC	CASSPSAGSVFEQFF
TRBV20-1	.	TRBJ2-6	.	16	TGCAGTGCTTCGGGAGACGCCCACTCTGGGGCCAACGTCCTGACTTTC	CSASGDAHSGANVLTF
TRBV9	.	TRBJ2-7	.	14	TGTGCCAGCAGCGTAGAAGGGGCCACCTACGAGCAGTACTTC	CASSVEGATYEQYF
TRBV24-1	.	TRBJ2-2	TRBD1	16	TGTGCCACCAGTGATCCAGGGGGCCCTCACACCGGGGAGCTGTTTTTT	CATSDPGGPHTGELFF
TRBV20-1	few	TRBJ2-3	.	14	TGCAGTGCTAGAGCAGGACTTAGCACAGATACGCAGTATTTT	CSARAGLSTDTQYF
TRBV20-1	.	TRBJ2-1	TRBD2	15	TGCAGTGCTAGGGGAGGGGATTCCTCCTACAATGAGCAGTTCTTC	CSARGGDSSYNEQFF
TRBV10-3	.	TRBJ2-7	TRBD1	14	TGTGCCATCCGGACGGGACAGGGGGCATACGAGCAGTACTTC	CAIRTGQGAYEQYF
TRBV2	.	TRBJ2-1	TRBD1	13	TGTGCCAGCGGAGGACAGGGTGACAATGAGCAGTTCTTC	CASGGQGDNEQFF
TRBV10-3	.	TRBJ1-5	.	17	TGTGCCATCAGTGAGTCGCCCGGACGTTATAGCAATCAGCCCCAGCATTTT	CAISESPGRYSNQPQHF
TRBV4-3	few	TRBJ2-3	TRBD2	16	TGCGCCAGCAGCCAAGGTAGCGGGAGAGGGGCAGATACGCAGTATTTT	CASSQGSGRGADTQYF
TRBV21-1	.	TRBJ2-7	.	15	TGTGCCAGCAGCAAGGGGACAGTCAAAGGCTACGAGCAGTACTTC	CASSKGTVKGYEQYF
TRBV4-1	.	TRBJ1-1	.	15	TGCGCCAGCAGCCAAGATCAAGGCAGACACCCTGAAGCTTTCTTT	CASSQDQGRHPEAFF
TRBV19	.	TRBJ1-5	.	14	TGTGCCAGTAGTATCCGAGACCTTAATCAGCCCCAGCATTTT	CASSIRDLNQPQHF
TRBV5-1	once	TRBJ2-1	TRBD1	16	TGCGCCAGCAGCTCACAGGGGCCAGGATTAGGAAATGAGCAGTTCTTC	CASSSQGPGLGNEQFF
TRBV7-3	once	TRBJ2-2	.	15	TGTGCCAGCAGCTCCACGGTGGGGACGGCCGGGGAGCTGTTTTTT	CASSSTVGTAGELFF